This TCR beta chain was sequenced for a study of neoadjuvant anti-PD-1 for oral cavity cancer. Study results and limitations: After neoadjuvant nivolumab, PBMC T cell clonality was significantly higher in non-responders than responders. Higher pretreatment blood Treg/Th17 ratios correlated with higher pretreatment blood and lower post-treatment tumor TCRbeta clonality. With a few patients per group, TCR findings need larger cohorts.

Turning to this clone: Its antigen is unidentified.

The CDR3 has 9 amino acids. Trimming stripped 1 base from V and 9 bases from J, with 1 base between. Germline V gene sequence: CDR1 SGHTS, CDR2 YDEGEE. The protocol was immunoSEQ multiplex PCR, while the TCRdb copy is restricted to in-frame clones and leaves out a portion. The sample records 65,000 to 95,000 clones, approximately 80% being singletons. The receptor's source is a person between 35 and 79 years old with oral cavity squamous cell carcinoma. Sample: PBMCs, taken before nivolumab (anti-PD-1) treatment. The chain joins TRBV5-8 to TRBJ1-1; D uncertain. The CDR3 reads CASSLKAFF. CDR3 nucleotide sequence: TGTGCCAGCAGCTTGAAAGCTTTCTTT.